This T cell receptor beta chain stems from a study of T cell clones after liver transplantation. Study summary: In this trial, immunosuppression withdrawal was attempted within 2 years of liver transplant.

Clones were read by immunoSEQ multiplex PCR, and TCRdb kept only the in-frame ones, dropping some. The profile covers 75,000 to 95,000 clones, with 70% to 90% appearing a single time and 2.8% taken by the ten largest. Findings and limits, study-wide: Graft donor-reactive T cells possibly entered the graft instead of undergoing deletion.

Concerning this clone: Antigen specificity is unknown.

The starting material was CD4+ T cells from blood, obtained at the 22-month timepoint. The receptor was derived from a human patient who received a liver transplant. The T cells may partly be graft donor cells.

The CDR3 nucleotides are TGTGCCAGCATCCGGGACTACGGCCGGCACGAGCAGTACTTC. Its protein is CASIRDYGRHEQYF. The rearrangement uses TRBV6-1 and TRBJ2-7; TRBD2 aligns across 7 bases. Germline-derived CDR1 and CDR2 are MNHNS and SASEGT. There are 14 residues in the CDR3. The J segment lost 5 bases and the V segment lost 7 bases, leaving 11 bases of the junction unmatched.